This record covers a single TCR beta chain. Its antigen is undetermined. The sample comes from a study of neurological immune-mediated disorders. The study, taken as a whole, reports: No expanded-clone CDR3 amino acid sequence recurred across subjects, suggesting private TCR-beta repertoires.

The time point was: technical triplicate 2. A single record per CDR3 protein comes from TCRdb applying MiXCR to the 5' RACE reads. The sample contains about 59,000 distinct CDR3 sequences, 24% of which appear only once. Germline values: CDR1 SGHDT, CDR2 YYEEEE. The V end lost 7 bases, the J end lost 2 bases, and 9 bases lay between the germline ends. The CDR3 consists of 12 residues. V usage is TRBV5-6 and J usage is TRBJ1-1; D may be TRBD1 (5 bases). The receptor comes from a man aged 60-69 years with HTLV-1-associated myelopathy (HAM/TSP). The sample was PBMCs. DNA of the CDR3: TGTGCCAGCTGGGGGAGTAACACTGAAGCTTTCTTT. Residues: CASWGSNTEAFF.